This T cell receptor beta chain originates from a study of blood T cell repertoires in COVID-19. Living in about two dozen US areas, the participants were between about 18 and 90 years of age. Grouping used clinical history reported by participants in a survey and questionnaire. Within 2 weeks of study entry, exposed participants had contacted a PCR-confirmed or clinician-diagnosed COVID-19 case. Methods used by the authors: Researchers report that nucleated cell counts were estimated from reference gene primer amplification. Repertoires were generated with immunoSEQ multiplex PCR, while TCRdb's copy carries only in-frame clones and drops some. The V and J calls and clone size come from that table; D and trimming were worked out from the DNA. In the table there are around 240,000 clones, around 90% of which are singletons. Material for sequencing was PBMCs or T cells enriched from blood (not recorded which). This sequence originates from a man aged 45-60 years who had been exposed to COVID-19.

The CDR3, as DNA: TGTGCCAGCCCGGACAGGTTTGGCCAGCCCCAGCATTTT. It codes for CASPDRFGQPQHF. The V gene is TRBV6-4, the J gene TRBJ1-5; TRBD1 matches at 7 bases. V gave up 8 bases and J gave up 7 bases; unmatched junction bases: 8. The CDR3 has 13 residues. Germline V gives CDR1 MRHNA, CDR2 SNTAGT.